This is a list of T cell receptor beta chains from one sample in a study of post-analysis software for immune sequencing data. TCRdb processed the PCR reads anew with MiXCR; each CDR3 protein has one entry. This sample yields about 160,000 distinct CDR3 sequences, of which 35% to 40% are seen a single time; under 30% belongs to the top ten. The sequences come from blood, collected after autologous hematopoietic stem cell transplantation. These receptors all stem from a girl aged 5-17 years with multiple sclerosis. Each CDR3 is given with its conserved first and last residue. A D gene is named only where the DNA matches it firmly. Clone sizes are given selectively: once, few, many, or a class where the clone is expanded.

j_call clone_size v_call d_call cdr3_aa cdr3_nt
TRBJ2-1 many TRBV5-1 TRBD1 CASSPDGQGPNNEQFF TGCGCCAGCAGCCCGGATGGACAGGGGCCTAACAATGAGCAGTTCTTC
TRBJ2-7 many TRBV29-1 . CSVLTGYEQYF TGCAGCGTGCTGACAGGCTACGAGCAGTACTTC
TRBJ2-4 many TRBV28 TRBD1 CASSLGQGIQYF TGTGCCAGCAGTTTAGGACAGGGCATTCAGTACTTC
TRBJ1-1 . TRBV9 TRBD1 CASSVGTGEAFF TGTGCCAGCAGCGTAGGGACAGGTGAAGCTTTCTTT
TRBJ2-5 . TRBV20-1 TRBD2 CSAGGSLAGVLKTQYF TGCAGTGCTGGGGGGTCGCTAGCGGGAGTTTTAAAGACCCAGTACTTC
TRBJ2-3 . TRBV12-3/TRBV12-4 . CASSFAPPDTQYF TGTGCCAGCAGTTTTGCCCCCCCAGATACGCAGTATTTT
TRBJ2-1 . TRBV18 . CASFKRDEQFF TGTGCCAGCTTCAAGAGGGATGAGCAGTTCTTC
TRBJ1-1 few TRBV6-2/TRBV6-3 . CASSQTPAGEAFF TGTGCCAGCAGTCAAACCCCGGCAGGTGAAGCTTTCTTT
TRBJ2-7 . TRBV6-5 . CASSERGEAAEQYF TGTGCCAGCAGCGAAAGGGGGGAAGCTGCCGAGCAGTACTTC
TRBJ2-1 few TRBV5-1 TRBD2 CASSLGFGTSGVSYNEQFF TGCGCCAGCAGCTTGGGTTTTGGGACTAGCGGGGTCTCCTACAATGAGCAGTTCTTC
TRBJ1-5 . TRBV7-2 TRBD1 CASSLGQGAVSNQPQHF TGTGCCAGCAGCTTAGGGCAGGGGGCCGTGAGCAATCAGCCCCAGCATTTT
TRBJ2-3 many TRBV5-5 TRBD1 CASSPAQGAHSTDTQYF TGTGCCAGCAGCCCCGCCCAGGGGGCCCACAGCACAGATACGCAGTATTTT
TRBJ2-7 . TRBV20-1 TRBD1 CSARGTGTYEQYF TGCAGTGCTAGAGGGACAGGAACCTACGAGCAGTACTTC
TRBJ2-4 . TRBV4-3 TRBD2 CASSLSSGARGNIQYF TGCGCCAGCAGCCTGTCTAGCGGGGCCCGGGGAAACATTCAGTACTTC
TRBJ2-7 many TRBV29-1 TRBD2 CSVPGGGFGEQYF TGCAGCGTTCCTGGGGGGGGATTCGGCGAGCAGTACTTC
TRBJ2-1 many TRBV27 TRBD2 CASSRTAGAYNEQFF TGTGCCAGCAGTAGGACAGCGGGAGCCTACAATGAGCAGTTCTTC
TRBJ1-3 . TRBV28 . CASRYTASGNTIYF TGTGCCAGCAGATATACAGCATCAGGAAACACCATATATTTT
TRBJ2-1 . TRBV12-3/TRBV12-4 TRBD1 CASSPRRQGYNEQFF TGTGCCAGCAGCCCTCGACGACAGGGCTACAATGAGCAGTTCTTC
TRBJ1-1 . TRBV5-6 . CASSHQGYTEAFF TGTGCCAGCAGCCACCAGGGATACACTGAAGCTTTCTTT
TRBJ2-1 few TRBV12-3/TRBV12-4 . CASSLRQRQFF TGTGCCAGCAGTTTAAGACAGAGGCAGTTCTTC
TRBJ1-6 many TRBV5-1 TRBD1 CASSLAGTGLGNSPLHF TGCGCCAGCAGCCTAGCCGGGACAGGTCTGGGAAATTCACCCCTCCACTTT
TRBJ2-3 . TRBV12-3/TRBV12-4 TRBD1 CASSPGTGVRADMQYF TGTGCCAGCAGCCCAGGGACAGGGGTCAGAGCAGATATGCAGTATTTT
TRBJ2-1 . TRBV20-1 . CSARDLQGYNEQFF TGCAGTGCTAGAGATCTGCAGGGATACAATGAGCAGTTCTTC
TRBJ1-4 few TRBV20-1 TRBD1 CSALGQTQATNEKLFF TGCAGTGCACTGGGACAGACCCAGGCAACTAATGAAAAACTGTTTTTT
TRBJ2-3 . TRBV2 TRBD2 CASNQRTSAADTQYF TGTGCCAGCAACCAGCGGACTAGCGCGGCAGATACGCAGTATTTT
TRBJ2-3 . TRBV6-5 . CASSDVAAATDTQYF TGTGCCAGCAGTGACGTTGCAGCGGCCACAGATACGCAGTATTTT
TRBJ2-7 many TRBV10-1 . CASSGIGRDEQYF TGCGCCAGCAGTGGGATAGGAAGGGACGAGCAGTACTTC
TRBJ2-4 many TRBV4-1 . CASSQEEWDPPRNIQYF TGCGCCAGCAGCCAAGAGGAATGGGACCCCCCGCGGAACATTCAGTACTTC
TRBJ1-1 . TRBV12-3/TRBV12-4 . CASSLMGTEAFF TGTGCCAGCAGTTTAATGGGGACTGAAGCTTTCTTT
TRBJ2-3 . TRBV24-1 TRBD2 CATSEPGGTSGSGFTDTQYF TGTGCCACCAGTGAACCTGGAGGGACTAGCGGGAGCGGTTTCACAGATACGCAGTATTTT
TRBJ2-7 . TRBV29-1 TRBD1 CSVEKVDRDNEQYF TGCAGCGTTGAAAAGGTCGACAGGGACAACGAGCAGTACTTC
TRBJ2-1 . TRBV7-9 . CASSLASGGGRGEFF TGTGCCAGCAGCTTAGCGAGCGGCGGGGGCCGAGGGGAGTTCTTC
TRBJ2-7 . TRBV4-3 TRBD1 CASSQGTGGLNEQYF TGCGCCAGCAGCCAAGGGACAGGGGGATTAAACGAGCAGTACTTC
TRBJ2-6 few TRBV5-1 . CASSYTGFGANVLTF TGCGCCAGCAGCTACACAGGGTTCGGGGCCAACGTCCTGACTTTC
TRBJ2-3 . TRBV5-1 TRBD2 CASSLGSGDITDTQYF TGCGCCAGCAGCTTGGGAAGCGGGGATATCACAGATACGCAGTATTTT
TRBJ2-3 . TRBV29-1 TRBD2 CSAEGTSGDSTDTQYF TGCAGCGCTGAAGGGACTAGCGGGGATAGCACAGATACGCAGTATTTT
TRBJ2-5 . TRBV11-3 TRBD2 CASSLSLAGELETQYF TGTGCCAGCAGCTTAAGCCTAGCGGGGGAACTGGAGACCCAGTACTTC
TRBJ1-2 few TRBV29-1 TRBD1 CSVEDLTGADYGYTF TGCAGCGTTGAAGATTTGACAGGGGCGGACTATGGCTACACCTTC
TRBJ2-2 . TRBV4-2 TRBD2 CASSQIAGGRSGELFF TGTGCCAGCAGCCAAATAGCGGGAGGGCGGTCCGGGGAGCTGTTTTTT
TRBJ1-1 . TRBV5-6 . CASSFGFNTEAFF TGTGCCAGCAGCTTCGGATTTAACACTGAAGCTTTCTTT
TRBJ1-1 . TRBV12-3/TRBV12-4 TRBD1 CASRTGTGGGTEAFF TGTGCCAGCAGGACCGGGACAGGGGGTGGTACTGAAGCTTTCTTT
TRBJ2-5 . TRBV24-1 . CATSDPKPGQMETQYF TGTGCCACCAGTGACCCTAAACCCGGGCAAATGGAGACCCAGTACTTC
TRBJ2-1 . TRBV6-5 TRBD2 CASSYAGTSGVNEQFF TGTGCCAGCAGTTACGCCGGGACTAGCGGGGTCAATGAGCAGTTCTTC
TRBJ2-1 . TRBV29-1 . CSVEGDVNEQFF TGCAGCGTTGAAGGGGACGTGAATGAGCAGTTCTTC
TRBJ2-3 . TRBV20-1 TRBD2 CSAPSRDYSGTDTQYF TGCAGTGCGCCGTCCCGGGACTACTCGGGGACAGATACGCAGTATTTT
TRBJ2-7 few TRBV28 . CASRSRREKDLSYEQYF TGTGCCAGCAGATCTCGCCGGGAGAAAGACCTCTCCTACGAGCAGTACTTC
TRBJ1-3 . TRBV7-2 TRBD1 CASSPPGQGVGNTIYF TGTGCCAGCAGCCCACCGGGACAGGGGGTCGGAAACACCATATATTTT
TRBJ1-2 once TRBV5-5 . CASSLGQTANYGYTF TGTGCCAGCAGCTTGGGACAGACGGCTAACTATGGCTACACCTTC
TRBJ2-3 . TRBV12-3/TRBV12-4 . CASSTGTRGTQYF TGTGCCAGCAGTACAGGGACACGGGGTACGCAGTATTTT
TRBJ2-5 few TRBV5-6 . CASSHPFGAQETQYF TGTGCCAGCAGCCATCCCTTTGGGGCCCAAGAGACCCAGTACTTC
TRBJ2-7 . TRBV6-1 . CASSEAWEYEQYF TGTGCCAGCAGTGAAGCCTGGGAGTACGAGCAGTACTTC
TRBJ1-2 . TRBV4-3 . CASSPRTRGSYGYTF TGCGCCAGCAGCCCCCGGACCCGGGGGAGCTATGGCTACACCTTC
TRBJ2-1 . TRBV6-2/TRBV6-3 TRBD2 CASSYSILAGVEEQFF TGTGCCAGCAGTTACTCGATACTAGCGGGAGTTGAGGAGCAGTTCTTC
TRBJ2-2 many TRBV7-8 . CASSLVSANTGELFF TGTGCCAGCAGCTTAGTTTCGGCGAACACCGGGGAGCTGTTTTTT
TRBJ1-5 . TRBV12-3/TRBV12-4 . CASSLGGSSSNQPQHF TGTGCCAGCAGTTTAGGGGGGAGCTCTAGCAATCAGCCCCAGCATTTT
TRBJ2-7 . TRBV2 . CASSDKHFGEQYF TGTGCCAGCAGTGATAAGCACTTTGGCGAGCAGTACTTC
TRBJ2-7 . TRBV28 . CASTAGPSTGYEQYF TGTGCCAGCACGGCGGGACCCTCCACAGGCTACGAGCAGTACTTC
TRBJ1-6 many TRBV30 . CAWSSGQDNSPLHF TGTGCCTGGAGTTCGGGACAAGATAATTCACCCCTCCACTTT
TRBJ2-3 . TRBV15 TRBD2 CATSRLAGVGDTQYF TGTGCCACCAGCAGGCTAGCGGGAGTGGGAGATACGCAGTATTTT